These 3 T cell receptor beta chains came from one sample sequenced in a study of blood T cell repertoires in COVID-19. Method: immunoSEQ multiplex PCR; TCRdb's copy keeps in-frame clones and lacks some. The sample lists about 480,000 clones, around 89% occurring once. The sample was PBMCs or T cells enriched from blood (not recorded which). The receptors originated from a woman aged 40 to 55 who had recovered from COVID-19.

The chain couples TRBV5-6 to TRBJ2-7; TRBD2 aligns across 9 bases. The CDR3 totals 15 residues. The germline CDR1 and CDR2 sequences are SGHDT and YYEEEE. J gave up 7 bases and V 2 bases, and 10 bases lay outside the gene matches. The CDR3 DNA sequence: TGTGCCAGCAGCTTAGGTGGCGGGAGGGCGAGGGAGCAGTACTTC. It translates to CASSLGGGRAREQYF.

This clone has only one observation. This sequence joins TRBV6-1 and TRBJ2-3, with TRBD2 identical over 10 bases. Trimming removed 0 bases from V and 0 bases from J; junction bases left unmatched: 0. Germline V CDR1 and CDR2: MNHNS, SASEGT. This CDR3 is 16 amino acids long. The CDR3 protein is CASSEALAGSTDTQYF. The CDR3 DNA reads TGTGCCAGCAGTGAAGCACTAGCGGGGAGCACAGATACGCAGTATTTT.

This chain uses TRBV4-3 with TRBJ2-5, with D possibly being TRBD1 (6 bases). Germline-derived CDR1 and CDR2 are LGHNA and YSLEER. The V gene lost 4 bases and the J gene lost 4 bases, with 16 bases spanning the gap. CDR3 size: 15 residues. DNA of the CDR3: TGCGCCAGCAGCCCACATGGGGGCCTACGAGAGACCCAGTACTTC. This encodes CASSPHGGLRETQYF.